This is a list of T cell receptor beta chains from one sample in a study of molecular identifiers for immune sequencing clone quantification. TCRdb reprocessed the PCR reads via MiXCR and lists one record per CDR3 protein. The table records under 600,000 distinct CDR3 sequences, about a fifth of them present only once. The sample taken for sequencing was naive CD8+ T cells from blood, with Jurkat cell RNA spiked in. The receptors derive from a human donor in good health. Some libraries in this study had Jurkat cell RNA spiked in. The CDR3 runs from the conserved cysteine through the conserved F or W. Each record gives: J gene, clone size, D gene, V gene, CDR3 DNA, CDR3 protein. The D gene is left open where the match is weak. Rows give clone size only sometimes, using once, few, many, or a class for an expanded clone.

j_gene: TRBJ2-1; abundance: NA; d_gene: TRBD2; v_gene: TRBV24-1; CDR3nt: TGTGCCACCAGTGATCGAATAGCGGGGAGCTATCACAATGAGCAGTTCTTC; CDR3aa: CATSDRIAGSYHNEQFF
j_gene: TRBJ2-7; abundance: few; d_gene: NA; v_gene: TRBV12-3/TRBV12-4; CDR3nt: TGTGCCAGCAGCGACGAGATAACAAGCTCCTACGAGCAGTACTTC; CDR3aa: CASSDEITSSYEQYF
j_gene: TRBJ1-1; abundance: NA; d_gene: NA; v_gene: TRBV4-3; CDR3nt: TGCGCCAGCAGCCAAGTAAGGGGGGCCACTGAAGCTTTCTTT; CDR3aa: CASSQVRGATEAFF
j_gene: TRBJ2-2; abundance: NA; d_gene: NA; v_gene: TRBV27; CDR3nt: TGTGCCAGCAGTTTATTCGGCGGGACGGCGAACACCGGGGAGCTGTTTTTT; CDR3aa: CASSLFGGTANTGELFF
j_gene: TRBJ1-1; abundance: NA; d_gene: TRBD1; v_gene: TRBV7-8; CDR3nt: TGTGCCAGCAGCTTTGAGACAGGGGGGCAGTGGAACACTGAAGCTTTCTTT; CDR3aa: CASSFETGGQWNTEAFF
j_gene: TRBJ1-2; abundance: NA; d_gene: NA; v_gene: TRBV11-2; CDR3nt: TGTGCCAGCAGCTTAGGCTTTGGCTATGGCTACACCTTC; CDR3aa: CASSLGFGYGYTF
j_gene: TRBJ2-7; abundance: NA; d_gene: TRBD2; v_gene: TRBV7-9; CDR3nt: TGTGCCAGCAGCTCCCCCAGCGGGAGACCCTACGAGCAGTACTTC; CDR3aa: CASSSPSGRPYEQYF
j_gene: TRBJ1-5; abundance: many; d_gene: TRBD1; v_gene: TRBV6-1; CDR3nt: TGTGCCAGCAGTGAATTGACAGGGACGGGGTATCAGCCCCAGCATTTT; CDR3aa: CASSELTGTGYQPQHF
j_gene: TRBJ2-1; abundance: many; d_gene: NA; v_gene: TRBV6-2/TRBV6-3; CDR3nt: TGTGCCAGCAGTACCGGGGGAGAGAATGAGCAGTTCTTC; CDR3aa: CASSTGGENEQFF
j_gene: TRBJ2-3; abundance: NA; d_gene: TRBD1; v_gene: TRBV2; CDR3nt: TGTGCCAGCAGTATTTCCGGGACAGGGCCCACAGATACGCAGTATTTT; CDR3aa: CASSISGTGPTDTQYF